This TCR beta chain was sequenced for a study of cytomegalovirus exposure and HLA in healthy donors (dated by TCRdb to 2017 to 2019). Looking at the study overall: An earlier analysis of approximately 600 of the donors reported 250 to 300 Gb of sequence data and more than 90 million unique TCR beta sequences from about 179 million T cells. The study aimed to test whether signatures of past pathogen exposure could be identified by cataloging public T cell receptors. In a later analysis, previously published TCR beta repertoires from more than 500 donors were re-analyzed and high-resolution HLA genotyping was added so that TCR occurrence patterns could be studied. Among about 360 genotyped donors of the cohort, an average of approximately 240,000 unique TCR beta nucleotide sequences were sequenced per donor, roughly 20% of them non-productive. In the later analysis, no new phenotypic data were used to find candidate immune exposures; instead, reliance was placed on TCR beta sequences and their occurrence across donors. HLA typing covered class I and class II loci at four-digit resolution. Using immunosequencing, the study profiled T cell repertoires from 640 or so subjects and related those repertoires to cytomegalovirus serostatus. Five DR-DQ haplotypes were treated as single units for association and clustering because of strong linkage in the cohort. All discovery cohort repertoires had been generated on a single sequencing platform. An early release that covered around 590 HLA-typed donors contained approximately 290 gigabases of sequencing data and 70 million to 100 million unique TCR sequences. To predict cytomegalovirus infection status, the study combined high-throughput TCR immunosequencing, statistical association of individual TCRs with disease status, and machine learning. In addition to the first cohort of 666 subjects, a separate validation cohort of 120 different subjects was used. Donor age, sex, ethnicity and CMV serostatus were compiled alongside the repertoire data. A later genetic analysis used genome-wide SNP genotypes for about three fifths of the 666 donors, treating that subset as a discovery cohort. An earlier analysis of 500 to 750 of the donors applied high-throughput TCR beta sequencing to assess whether each TCR beta V gene segment acted as functional or pseudogenic. Of the approximately 400 genotyped donors, approximately 80% were placed in the genetic ancestry cluster associated with self-reported Caucasian donors. The number of typed donors differed by locus: about 629-630 for A, B, C, DRB1 and DQB1; approximately 520 for DQA1; around 610 for DPA1; and around 450 for DPB1. The research as a whole found: This cohort had only TCR beta chains sequenced, and the lack of alpha or paired-chain data limited which features could be detected. A further reported finding was that TCR beta sequences accurately predicted the HLA-A and HLA-B alleles for most subjects in the first cohort. A later analysis found that most CMV-associated TCR beta chains appeared HLA-restricted, with HLA associations seemingly driven largely by CMV exposure. The earlier analysis of 587 of the donors excluded some 15 rarely observed V segments, including chromosome 9 orphons, because counts were too low. The study gave a list of 150 to 200 TCR beta chains associated with cytomegalovirus. A later genetic analysis associated a missense DCLRE1C variant with V-gene and J-gene trimming of TCR beta chains, and an independent cohort replicated the association. A few of the identified cytomegalovirus-associated TCR beta chains were confirmed in vitro to be specific for cytomegalovirus antigens. A later analysis associated roughly 17,000 TCR beta sequences with specific HLA alleles at a false discovery rate of 0.05. HLA typing was unavailable for some donors at each locus, so association tests used only the typed subset. Linkage disequilibrium might explain the correlated functional status among segregating V segments, but an unknown experimental factor could not be ruled out. In a later analysis, HLA-associated TCR beta chains showed more clonal expansion and lower generation probabilities than non-associated chains that were equally common. According to a later genetic analysis, donors in an Asian-associated ancestry cluster had fewer N-insertions in productive TCRs than the approximately 670-donor mean. Assigning TCR associations to individual alleles was difficult when HLA alleles, especially DR and DQ, strongly co-occurred. Cytomegalovirus status was reported to be diagnosed by the classifier with high specificity and sensitivity in both the original and validation cohorts. According to a later analysis, parvovirus B19, influenza, CMV and Epstein-Barr virus appeared linked to several top co-occurrence clusters. A later analysis found that TCR association rates varied across HLA loci, with DRB1 alleles showing the most associated TCRs and HLA-C alleles the fewest. According to the authors, the approach could potentially be generalized to other disease states and immunological phenotypes. Broadly in line with IMGT annotations, most TCR beta V segments showed up in productive rearrangements about 87% or about 30% of the time in an earlier analysis of 450 to 600 of the donors. Roughly uniform sequencing depth across donors was assumed in presence/absence analyses, although this assumption may not hold. For the cohort, immune exposure information was limited to CMV serostatus. A cluster of highly shared sequence variants was judged likely to represent a technical artifact of the sequencing pipeline. While some public TCRs were present in many individuals, most TCR sequences turned up only very rarely across donors.

In total, roughly 670 healthy bone marrow donors made up the cohort. Cohort members were all nominally healthy when sampled, although unrecorded immune exposures were likely present. The donor was CMV seronegative and belonged to the group of 320 or so seronegative cohort members. Every donor gave a peripheral blood sample, and the peripheral blood mononuclear cells from that sample were used for TCR beta sequencing. Genomic DNA was extracted from the blood cell samples with the Qiagen DNeasy Blood Extraction Kit. Regarding this clone: The antigen this receptor binds is unknown. No much larger clone exists at a distance of one base, and base qualities are not known.

The method behind the library was the immunoSEQ multiplex PCR assay. For the multiplex PCR, a mixture combining 60 forward primers for TCR Vbeta segments and 13 reverse primers for TCR Jbeta segments was used. The CDR3 region of rearranged TCR beta genes was amplified from genomic DNA by a multiplex PCR assay. Amplified TCR beta libraries were sequenced as 87-base-pair reads on the Illumina HiSeq System. In the original analysis: A later analysis tallied around 87 million unique TCR beta chains across the 700 or so repertoires, and about 10 million of those chains were shared by two or more donors. To remove PCR and sequencing errors, raw reads were error-corrected and collapsed into unique sequences using a nearest-neighbor algorithm that merged closely related sequences. Alignment of CDR3 sequences to IMGT reference sequences was used to assign V, D and J gene segments. Each retained sequence needed at least a six-nucleotide match to both a V gene segment and a J gene segment. A rearrangement counted as productive if the CDR3 had no stop codons and remained in frame with V and J, and every other rearrangement counted as non-productive. Following IMGT convention, CDR3 was defined as the stretch from the second conserved V-encoded cysteine to the conserved J-encoded phenylalanine. The earlier analysis of more than 450 of the donors excluded sequences that lacked an unambiguous match to a single V gene segment. An earlier analysis of several hundred of the donors called V segments functional above 56.7% productive rearrangements and segregating when the between-donor standard deviation exceeded 5%. A statistical classification framework was built for diagnosing cytomegalovirus status from the catalog of TCR beta chain sequences. In a later analysis, TCR nucleotide sequences were compared against IMGT/GENE-DB human TR gene sequences so that V and J genes could be assigned. A later analysis assigned CDR3 sequences and most-parsimonious VDJ recombination scenarios with the TCRdist pipeline. A later analysis defined each TCR beta chain by its CDR3 amino acid sequence plus V-gene family, and excluded reads lacking a unique V-gene family. To address suspected cross-contamination and a sequencing artifact, a later analysis removed 592 highly shared, low-generation-probability nucleotide sequences. In a later analysis, a clonal expansion index for each public chain was calculated from normalized within-repertoire ranks of inferred template counts. In a later analysis, generation probabilities were computed with a VDJ recombination model fitted to out-of-frame rearrangements, and the resulting probabilities were checked against IGoR. A later analysis scored TCR-TCR, TCR-HLA and TCR-CMV co-occurrence with hypergeometric tests, applying a repertoire-size bias correction to TCR pairs. To estimate false discovery rates, a later analysis permuted the HLA or CMV assignments 20 times. A later analysis grouped co-occurring TCRs with DBSCAN, adding TCRdist sequence similarity when clustering within HLA-allele-positive subsets. For co-occurrence clustering, repertoires with fewer than 30,000 or more than 120,000 public chains were excluded, along with five repertoires with anomalous nucleotide sharing. Not all clones reach the TCRdb copy of this immuneACCESS table, which keeps in-frame sequences only. Checked studies attribute under half of the gap to unresolved V genes and leave the rest unexplained. The V and J calls and clone size come from that table; D and trimming were worked out from the DNA. The sample data list 76,000 or so clones, and 70% to 85% of these were observed just once. The top ten constitute 2% to 3% of the sample.

The sequence was collected from a man younger than 45 in good health and CMV-seronegative. The sequenced sample consisted of PBMCs.

CDR3 loop: CASRRAAGQGGYQYF. The nucleotide sequence is given as TGTGCCAGCAGGCGCGCCGCCGGACAGGGGGGTTATCAGTACTTC. Here the chain combines TRBV6-5 and TRBJ2-4, with TRBD1 matching 10 junction bases. Compared with germline, V lacks 6 bases and J lacks 12 bases; bases without a gene match: 14. The CDR3 sequence holds 15 residues, the cysteine and phenylalanine included. Only the CDR3 DNA is retained, 45 bases long and in frame from the first base. In the germline V gene, CDR1 corresponds to MNHEY and CDR2 to SVGAGI.